The source of this T cell receptor beta chain is a study of blood T cell repertoires in COVID-19. Study details: Spain, Italy and the United States supplied samples that represented acute and convalescent COVID-19. From T cells, B-cell-depleted T cells, or PBMCs came the material, which was cDNA or gDNA.

Per the study methods: Scientists estimated how many nucleated cells there were by amplifying reference gene primers. TCRdb's copy holds only in-frame clones and misses some; the assay was immunoSEQ multiplex PCR. V, J and clone size are taken as reported in that table, and D and trimming were inferred from the DNA itself. The data hold over 45,000 clones, with 70% to 90% observed a single time. The CDR3 spans 19 residues. The count of this clone is one. The chain combines TRBV21-1 with TRBJ1-3; TRBD1 reflects the table's D call only, with no check against the DNA. TRBV21-1 is labeled a pseudogene. The source material was peripheral blood. The receptor was isolated from a human donor in a cohort sampled during active COVID-19. CDR3 protein: CASSNFTGQGRCSGNTIYF. For the CDR3, the DNA is TGTGCCAGCAGCAACTTCACGGGACAGGGACGCTGCTCTGGAAACACCATATATTTT.